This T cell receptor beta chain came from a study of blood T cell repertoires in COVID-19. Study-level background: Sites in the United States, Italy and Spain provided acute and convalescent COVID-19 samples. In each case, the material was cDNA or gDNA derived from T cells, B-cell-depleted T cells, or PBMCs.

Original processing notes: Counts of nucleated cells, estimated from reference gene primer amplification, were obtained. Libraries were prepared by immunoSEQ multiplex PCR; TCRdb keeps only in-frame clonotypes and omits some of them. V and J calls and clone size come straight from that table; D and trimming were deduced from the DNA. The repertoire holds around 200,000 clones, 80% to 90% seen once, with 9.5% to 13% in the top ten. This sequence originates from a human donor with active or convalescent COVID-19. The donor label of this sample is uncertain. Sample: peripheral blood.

CDR3 sequence: CASSLTSGDVYNSPLHF. The CDR3 region has the DNA TGCGCCAGCAGCCTAACTTCAGGGGACGTCTATAATTCACCCCTCCACTTT. The chain links TRBV5-1 to TRBJ1-6, with D possibly being TRBD1 (6 bases). The germline V gene encodes CDR1 SGHRS and CDR2 YFSETQ. This CDR3 is 17 amino acids long. The V end was cut by 4 bases, the J end by 3 bases, with 17 bases between.